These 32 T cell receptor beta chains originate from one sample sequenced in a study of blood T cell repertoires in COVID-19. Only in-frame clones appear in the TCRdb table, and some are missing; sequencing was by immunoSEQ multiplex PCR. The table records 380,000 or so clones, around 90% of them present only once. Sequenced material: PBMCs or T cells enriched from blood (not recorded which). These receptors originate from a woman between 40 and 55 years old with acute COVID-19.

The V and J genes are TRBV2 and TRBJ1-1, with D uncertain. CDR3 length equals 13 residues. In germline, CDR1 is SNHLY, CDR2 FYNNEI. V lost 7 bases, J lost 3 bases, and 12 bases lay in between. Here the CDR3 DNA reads TGTGCCAGCAAATCGGAAGCGCACACTGAAGCTTTCTTT. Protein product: CASKSEAHTEAFF. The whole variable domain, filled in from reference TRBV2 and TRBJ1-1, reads EPEVTQTPSHQVTQMGQEVILRCVPISNHLYFYWYRQILGQKVEFLVSFYNNEISEKSEIFDDQFSVERPDGSNFTLKIRSTKLEDSAMYFCASKSEAHTEAFFGQGTRLTVV.

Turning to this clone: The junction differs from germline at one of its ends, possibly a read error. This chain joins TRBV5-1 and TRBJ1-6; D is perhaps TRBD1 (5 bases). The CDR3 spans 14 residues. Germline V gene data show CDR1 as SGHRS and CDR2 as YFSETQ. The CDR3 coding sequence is TGCGCCACCAGTACGGGGGACTATTATTCACCCCTCCACTTT. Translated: CATSTGDYYSPLHF.

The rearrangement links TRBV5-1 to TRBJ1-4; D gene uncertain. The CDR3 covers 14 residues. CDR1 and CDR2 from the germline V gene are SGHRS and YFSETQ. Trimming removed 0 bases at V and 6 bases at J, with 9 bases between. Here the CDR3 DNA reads TGCGCCAGCAGCTTGGACTTATTCGATGAAAAACTGTTTTTT. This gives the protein CASSLDLFDEKLFF.

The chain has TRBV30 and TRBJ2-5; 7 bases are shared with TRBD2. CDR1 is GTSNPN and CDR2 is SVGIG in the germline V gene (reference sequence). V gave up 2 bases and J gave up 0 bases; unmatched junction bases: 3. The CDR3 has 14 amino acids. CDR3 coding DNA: TGTGCCTGGAGTATGGGACTAAACCAAGAGACCCAGTACTTC. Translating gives CAWSMGLNQETQYF.

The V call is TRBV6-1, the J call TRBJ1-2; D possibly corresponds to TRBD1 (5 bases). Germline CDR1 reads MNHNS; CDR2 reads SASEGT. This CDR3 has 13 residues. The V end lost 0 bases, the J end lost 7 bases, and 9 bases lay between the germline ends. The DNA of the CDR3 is TGTGCCAGCAGTGAAGCGGGGGGACCTGGCTACACCTTC. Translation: CASSEAGGPGYTF.

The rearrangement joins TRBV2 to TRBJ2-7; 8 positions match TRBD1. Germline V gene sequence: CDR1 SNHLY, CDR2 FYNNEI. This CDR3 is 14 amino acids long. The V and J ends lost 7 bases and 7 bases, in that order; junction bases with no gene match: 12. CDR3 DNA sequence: TGTGCCAGCAACATACAGGGGGGCCTCGTGGAGCAGTACTTC. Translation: CASNIQGGLVEQYF. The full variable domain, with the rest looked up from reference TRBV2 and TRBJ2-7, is EPEVTQTPSHQVTQMGQEVILRCVPISNHLYFYWYRQILGQKVEFLVSFYNNEISEKSEIFDDQFSVERPDGSNFTLKIRSTKLEDSAMYFCASNIQGGLVEQYFGPGTRLTVT.

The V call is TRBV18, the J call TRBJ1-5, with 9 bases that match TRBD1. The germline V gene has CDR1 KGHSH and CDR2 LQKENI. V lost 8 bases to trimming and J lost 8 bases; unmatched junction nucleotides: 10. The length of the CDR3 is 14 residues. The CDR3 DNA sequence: TGTGCCAGCAGTACAGGGGGCTGGGGGAAGCCCCAGCATTTT. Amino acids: CASSTGGWGKPQHF.

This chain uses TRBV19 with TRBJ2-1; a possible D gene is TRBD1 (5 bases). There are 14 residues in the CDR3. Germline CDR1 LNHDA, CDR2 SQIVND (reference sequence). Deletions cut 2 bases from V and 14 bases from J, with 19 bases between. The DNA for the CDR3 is TGTGCCAGTAGTATATCCGGCAGGGATGGAGCCGAGTTCTTC. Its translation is CASSISGRDGAEFF.

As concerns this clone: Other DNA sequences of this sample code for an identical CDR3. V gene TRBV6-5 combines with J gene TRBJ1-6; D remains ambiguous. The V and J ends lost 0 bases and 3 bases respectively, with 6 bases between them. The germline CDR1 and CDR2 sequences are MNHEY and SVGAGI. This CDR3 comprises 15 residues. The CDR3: CASSYSRLYNSPLHF. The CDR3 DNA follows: TGTGCCAGCAGTTACTCGAGACTCTATAATTCACCCCTCCACTTT.

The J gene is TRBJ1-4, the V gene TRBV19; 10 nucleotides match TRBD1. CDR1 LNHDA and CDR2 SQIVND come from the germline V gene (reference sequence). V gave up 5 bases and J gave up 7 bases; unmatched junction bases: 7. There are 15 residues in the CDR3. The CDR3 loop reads CASSGLTGGTEKLFF. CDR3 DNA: TGTGCCAGTAGTGGACTGACAGGGGGCACTGAAAAACTGTTTTTT.

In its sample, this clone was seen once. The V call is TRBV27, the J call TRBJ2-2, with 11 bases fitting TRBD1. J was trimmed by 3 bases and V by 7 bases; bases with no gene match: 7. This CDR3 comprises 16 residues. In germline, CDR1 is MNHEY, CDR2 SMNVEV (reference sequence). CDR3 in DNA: TGTGCCAGCACCGATGCGGACAGGGGGCACACCGGGGAGCTGTTTTTT. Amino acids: CASTDADRGHTGELFF.

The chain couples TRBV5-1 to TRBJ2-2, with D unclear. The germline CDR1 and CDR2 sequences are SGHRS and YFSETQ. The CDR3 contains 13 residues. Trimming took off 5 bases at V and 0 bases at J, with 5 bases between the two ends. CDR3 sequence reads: CASRSTNTGELFF. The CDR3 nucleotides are TGCGCCAGCAGATCTACGAACACCGGGGAGCTGTTTTTT.

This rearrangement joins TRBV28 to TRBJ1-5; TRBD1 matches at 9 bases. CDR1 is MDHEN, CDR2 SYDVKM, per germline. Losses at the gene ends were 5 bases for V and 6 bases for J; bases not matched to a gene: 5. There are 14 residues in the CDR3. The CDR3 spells CASSKTGGRQPQHF. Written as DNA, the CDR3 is TGTGCCAGCAGTAAAACAGGGGGCCGTCAGCCCCAGCATTTT.

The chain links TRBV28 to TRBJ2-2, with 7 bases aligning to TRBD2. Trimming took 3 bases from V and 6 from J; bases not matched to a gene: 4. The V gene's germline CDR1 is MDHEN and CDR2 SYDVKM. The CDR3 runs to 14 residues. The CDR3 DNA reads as TGTGCCAGCAGTTTGGGAGGGTCTGCCGGGGAGCTGTTTTTT. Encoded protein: CASSLGGSAGELFF.

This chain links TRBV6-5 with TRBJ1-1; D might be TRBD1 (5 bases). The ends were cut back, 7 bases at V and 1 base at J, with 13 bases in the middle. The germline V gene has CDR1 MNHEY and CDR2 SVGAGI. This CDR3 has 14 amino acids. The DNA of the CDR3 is TGTGCCAGCACCCCATGGGGGGAGAACACTGAAGCTTTCTTT. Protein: CASTPWGENTEAFF.

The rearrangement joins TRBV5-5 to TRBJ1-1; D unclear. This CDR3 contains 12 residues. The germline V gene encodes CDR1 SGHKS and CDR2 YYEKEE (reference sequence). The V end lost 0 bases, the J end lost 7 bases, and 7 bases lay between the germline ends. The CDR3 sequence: CASSLDTGEAFF. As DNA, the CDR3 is TGTGCCAGCAGCTTGGATACCGGTGAAGCTTTCTTT.

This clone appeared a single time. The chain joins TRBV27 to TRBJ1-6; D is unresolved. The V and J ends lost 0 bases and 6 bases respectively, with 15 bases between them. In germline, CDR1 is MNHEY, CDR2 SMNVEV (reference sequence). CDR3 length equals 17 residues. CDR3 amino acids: CASSLSAGFGGNSPLHF. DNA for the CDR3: TGTGCCAGCAGTTTATCTGCGGGGTTCGGTGGTAATTCACCCCTCCACTTT.

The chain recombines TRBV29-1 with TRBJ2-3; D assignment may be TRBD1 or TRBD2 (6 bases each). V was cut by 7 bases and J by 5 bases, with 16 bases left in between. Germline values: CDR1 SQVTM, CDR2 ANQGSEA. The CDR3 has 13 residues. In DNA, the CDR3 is TGCAGCGCGGGGGCAGGGATGTTAGATACGCAGTATTTT. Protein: CSAGAGMLDTQYF.

The chain's CDR3 is CSVRDTGELFF. The DNA of the CDR3 is TGCAGTGTCCGGGACACCGGGGAGCTGTTTTTT. The chain combines TRBV20-1 with TRBJ2-2; D remains unclear. V was cut by 7 bases and J by 3 bases, with 6 bases left in between. Germline loops: CDR1 DFQATT, CDR2 SNEGSKA (reference sequence). This CDR3 is 11 amino acids long.

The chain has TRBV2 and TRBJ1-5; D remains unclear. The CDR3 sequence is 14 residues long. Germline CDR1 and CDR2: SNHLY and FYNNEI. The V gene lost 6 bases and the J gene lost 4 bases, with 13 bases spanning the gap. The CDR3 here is CASSGPGGNQPQHF. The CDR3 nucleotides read TGTGCCAGCAGCGGACCTGGAGGAAATCAGCCCCAGCATTTT.

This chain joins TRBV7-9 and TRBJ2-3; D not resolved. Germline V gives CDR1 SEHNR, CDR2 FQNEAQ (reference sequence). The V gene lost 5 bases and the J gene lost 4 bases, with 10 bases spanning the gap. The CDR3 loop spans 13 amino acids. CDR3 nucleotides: TGTGCCAGCAGCCCTCCCTCCTCAGATACGCAGTATTTT. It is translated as CASSPPSSDTQYF.

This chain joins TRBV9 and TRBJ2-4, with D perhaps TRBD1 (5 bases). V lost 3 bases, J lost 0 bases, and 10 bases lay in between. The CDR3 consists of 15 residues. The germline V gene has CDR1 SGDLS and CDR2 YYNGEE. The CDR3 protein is CASSAQGQAKNIQYF. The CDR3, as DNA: TGTGCCAGCAGCGCCCAGGGTCAAGCCAAAAACATTCAGTACTTC.

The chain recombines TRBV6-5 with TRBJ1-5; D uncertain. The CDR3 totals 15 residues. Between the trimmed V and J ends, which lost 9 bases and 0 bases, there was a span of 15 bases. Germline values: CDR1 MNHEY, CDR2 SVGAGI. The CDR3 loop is CASWPTPYSNQPQHF. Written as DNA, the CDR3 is TGTGCCAGTTGGCCGACACCTTATAGCAATCAGCCCCAGCATTTT.

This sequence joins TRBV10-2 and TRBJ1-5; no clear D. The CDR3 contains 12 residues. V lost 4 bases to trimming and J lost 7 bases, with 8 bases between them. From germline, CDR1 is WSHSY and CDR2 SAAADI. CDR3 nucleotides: TGCGCCAGCAGTGCCTCGGGGCAGCCCCAGCATTTT. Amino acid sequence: CASSASGQPQHF.

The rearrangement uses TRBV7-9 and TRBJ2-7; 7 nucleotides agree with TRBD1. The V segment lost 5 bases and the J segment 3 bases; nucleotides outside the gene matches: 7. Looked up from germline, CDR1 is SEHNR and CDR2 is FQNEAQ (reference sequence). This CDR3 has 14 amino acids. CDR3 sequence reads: CASSTRDSYYEQYF. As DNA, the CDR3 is TGTGCCAGCAGCACCCGGGACAGTTACTACGAGCAGTACTTC.

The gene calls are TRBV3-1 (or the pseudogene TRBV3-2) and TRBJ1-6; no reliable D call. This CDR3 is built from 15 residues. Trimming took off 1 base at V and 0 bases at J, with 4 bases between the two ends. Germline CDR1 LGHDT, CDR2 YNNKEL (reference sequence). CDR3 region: CASSQGDSYNSPLHF. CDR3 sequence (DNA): TGTGCCAGCAGCCAAGGCGACTCCTATAATTCACCCCTCCACTTT.

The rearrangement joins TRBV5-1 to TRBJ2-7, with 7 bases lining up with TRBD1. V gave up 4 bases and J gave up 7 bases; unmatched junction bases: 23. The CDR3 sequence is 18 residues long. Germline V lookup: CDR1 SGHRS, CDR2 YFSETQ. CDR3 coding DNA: TGCGCCAGCAGCCGAGGCCCAATCAGGCCCCACAGGGGAACTGAGCAGTACTTC. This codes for CASSRGPIRPHRGTEQYF.

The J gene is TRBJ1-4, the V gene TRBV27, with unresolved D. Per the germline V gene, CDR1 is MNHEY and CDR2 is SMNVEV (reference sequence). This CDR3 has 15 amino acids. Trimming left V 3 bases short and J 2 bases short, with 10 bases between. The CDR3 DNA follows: TGTGCCAGCAGTTTGACCGGACTTACTAATGAAAAACTGTTTTTT. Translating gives CASSLTGLTNEKLFF.

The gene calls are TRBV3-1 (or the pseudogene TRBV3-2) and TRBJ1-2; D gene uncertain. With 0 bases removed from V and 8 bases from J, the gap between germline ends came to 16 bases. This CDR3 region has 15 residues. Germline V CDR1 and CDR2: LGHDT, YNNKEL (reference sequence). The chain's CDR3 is CASSQDIVSGRGYTF. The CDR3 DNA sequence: TGTGCCAGCAGCCAAGATATCGTGTCCGGGAGAGGCTACACCTTC.

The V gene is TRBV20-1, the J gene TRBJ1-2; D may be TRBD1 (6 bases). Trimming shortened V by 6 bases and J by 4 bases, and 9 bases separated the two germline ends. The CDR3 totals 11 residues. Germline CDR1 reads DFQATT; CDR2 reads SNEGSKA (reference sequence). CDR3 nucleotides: TGCAGTGCCGGGGGGCTCTATGGCTACACCTTC. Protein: CSAGGLYGYTF.

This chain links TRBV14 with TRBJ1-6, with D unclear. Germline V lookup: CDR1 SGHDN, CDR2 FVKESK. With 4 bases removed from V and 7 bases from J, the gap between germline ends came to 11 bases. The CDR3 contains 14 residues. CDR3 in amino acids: CASSLTSANSPLHF. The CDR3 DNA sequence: TGTGCCAGCAGCCTGACATCGGCCAATTCACCCCTCCACTTT. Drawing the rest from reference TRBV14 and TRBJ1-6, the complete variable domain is EAGVTQFPSHSVIEKGQTVTLRCDPISGHDNLYWYRRVMGKEIKFLLHFVKESKQDESGMPNNRFLAERTGGTYSTLKVQPAELEDSGVYFCASSLTSANSPLHFGNGTRLTVT.

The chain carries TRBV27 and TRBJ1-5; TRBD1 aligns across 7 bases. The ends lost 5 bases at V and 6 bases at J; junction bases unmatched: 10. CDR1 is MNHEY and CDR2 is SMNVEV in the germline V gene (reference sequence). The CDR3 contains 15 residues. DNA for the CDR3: TGTGCCAGCAGTCCACCGGGACAGCAGGCTCAGCCCCAGCATTTT. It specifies CASSPPGQQAQPQHF.